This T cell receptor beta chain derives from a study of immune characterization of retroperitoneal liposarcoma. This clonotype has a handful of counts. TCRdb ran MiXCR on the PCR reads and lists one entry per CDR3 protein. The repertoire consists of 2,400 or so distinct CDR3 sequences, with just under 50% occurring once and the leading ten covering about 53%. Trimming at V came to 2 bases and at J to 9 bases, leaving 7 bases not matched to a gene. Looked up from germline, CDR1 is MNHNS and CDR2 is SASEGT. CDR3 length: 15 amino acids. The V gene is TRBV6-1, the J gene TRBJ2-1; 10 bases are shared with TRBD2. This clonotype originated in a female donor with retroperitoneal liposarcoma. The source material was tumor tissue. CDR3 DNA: TGTGCCAGCAGTGAACTAGCGGGAGAAGGGAGTGAGCAGTTCTTC. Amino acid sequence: CASSELAGEGSEQFF.